These 8 T cell receptor beta chains were all obtained from the same sample, sequenced in a study of cytomegalovirus exposure and HLA in healthy donors. Primers: 60 Vbeta forward and 13 Jbeta reverse. Method: immunoSEQ multiplex PCR; TCRdb's copy keeps in-frame clones and lacks some. The sample holds about 150,000 clones; roughly 80% are singletons and the top ten take approximately 1.2%. Sequencing was carried out using PBMCs. The receptors originated from a man aged 50 or older in good health and CMV-seropositive.

The chain combines TRBV9 with TRBJ2-3; D call uncertain. The CDR3 is made up of 15 amino acids. Germline values: CDR1 SGDLS, CDR2 YYNGEE. Trimming pared 1 base from V and 3 bases from J, leaving 12 bases between. The CDR3 DNA reads as TGTGCCAGCAGCGTAAAAGGCTACAGTACAGATACGCAGTATTTT. Protein product: CASSVKGYSTDTQYF.

The rearrangement links TRBV6-5 to TRBJ1-1; D call uncertain. Trimming removed 0 bases from V and 4 bases from J, with 6 bases in between. This CDR3 has 13 amino acids. CDR1 is MNHEY, CDR2 SVGAGI, per germline. The CDR3 nucleotides are TGTGCCAGCAGTTACTCTCAGCGCACTGAAGCTTTCTTT. Translation gives CASSYSQRTEAFF.

The chain combines TRBV7-3 with TRBJ2-1; D is perhaps TRBD2 (6 bases). The CDR3 is 14 amino acids. The germline V gene encodes CDR1 SGHTA and CDR2 FQGTGA. V was shortened by 4 bases and J by 2 bases, with 9 bases between the two germline ends. CDR3 amino acids: CASSSAGTYNEQFF. In nucleotides, the CDR3 is TGTGCCAGCAGCTCCGCGGGGACCTACAATGAGCAGTTCTTC. Variable domain in full (rest from reference TRBV7-3 and TRBJ2-1): GAGVSQTPSNKVTEKGKYVELRCDPISGHTALYWYRQSLGQGPEFLIYFQGTGAADDSGLPNDRFFAVRPEGSVSTLKIQRTERGDSAVYLCASSSAGTYNEQFFGPGTRLTVL.

The rearrangement links TRBV5-6 to TRBJ2-1, with 9 bases lining up with TRBD1. The V segment lost 3 bases and the J segment 2 bases; nucleotides outside the gene matches: 3. The germline gives CDR1 SGHDT, CDR2 YYEEEE. The CDR3 contains 15 residues. The CDR3 region has the DNA TGTGCCAGCAGCTCCGGGACAGGGACCTACAATGAGCAGTTCTTC. This gives the protein CASSSGTGTYNEQFF.

For this clone: Other nucleotide sequences from this sample produce the same CDR3. The J gene is TRBJ1-2, the V gene TRBV6-5, with 7 bases that match TRBD1. This CDR3 has 14 amino acids. J lost 8 bases, V lost 0 bases, and 6 bases had no gene match. Germline assignment: CDR1 MNHEY and CDR2 SVGAGI. The CDR3 sequence is CASSYSTGRYGYTF. As DNA, the CDR3 is TGTGCCAGCAGTTACTCGACAGGGAGGTACGGCTACACCTTC.

The rearrangement uses TRBV4-1 and TRBJ2-7; TRBD2 agrees at 9 bases. V trimming: 0 bases; J trimming: 2 bases; junction bases outside the gene matches: 8. Germline V gene data show CDR1 as MGHRA and CDR2 as YSYEKL. CDR3 length: 17 amino acids. CDR3 nucleotide sequence: TGCGCCAGCAGCCAAGATGGAGGACTAGCGCTTCCCTACGAGCAGTACTTC. Protein: CASSQDGGLALPYEQYF.

This sequence joins TRBV10-3 and TRBJ1-1, with TRBD1 matching over 7 bases. Germline V gene sequence: CDR1 ENHRY, CDR2 SYGVKD. With V trimmed by 3 bases and J by 8 bases, 12 bases remained unmatched. The CDR3 covers 15 residues. The CDR3 DNA follows: TGTGCCATCAGTGATCGAGAGAGCGGAGGGGGCGAAGCTTTCTTT. It specifies CAISDRESGGGEAFF.

This clone has a single count. This chain joins TRBV4-1 and TRBJ2-3; maybe TRBD2 (6 bases). The V end was cut by 4 bases, the J end by 4 bases, with 12 bases between. This CDR3 has 14 residues. The germline gives CDR1 MGHRA, CDR2 YSYEKL. CDR3 sequence (DNA): TGCGCCAGCAGCCTCCGGTGGGGGGCAGATACGCAGTATTTT. Protein: CASSLRWGADTQYF.